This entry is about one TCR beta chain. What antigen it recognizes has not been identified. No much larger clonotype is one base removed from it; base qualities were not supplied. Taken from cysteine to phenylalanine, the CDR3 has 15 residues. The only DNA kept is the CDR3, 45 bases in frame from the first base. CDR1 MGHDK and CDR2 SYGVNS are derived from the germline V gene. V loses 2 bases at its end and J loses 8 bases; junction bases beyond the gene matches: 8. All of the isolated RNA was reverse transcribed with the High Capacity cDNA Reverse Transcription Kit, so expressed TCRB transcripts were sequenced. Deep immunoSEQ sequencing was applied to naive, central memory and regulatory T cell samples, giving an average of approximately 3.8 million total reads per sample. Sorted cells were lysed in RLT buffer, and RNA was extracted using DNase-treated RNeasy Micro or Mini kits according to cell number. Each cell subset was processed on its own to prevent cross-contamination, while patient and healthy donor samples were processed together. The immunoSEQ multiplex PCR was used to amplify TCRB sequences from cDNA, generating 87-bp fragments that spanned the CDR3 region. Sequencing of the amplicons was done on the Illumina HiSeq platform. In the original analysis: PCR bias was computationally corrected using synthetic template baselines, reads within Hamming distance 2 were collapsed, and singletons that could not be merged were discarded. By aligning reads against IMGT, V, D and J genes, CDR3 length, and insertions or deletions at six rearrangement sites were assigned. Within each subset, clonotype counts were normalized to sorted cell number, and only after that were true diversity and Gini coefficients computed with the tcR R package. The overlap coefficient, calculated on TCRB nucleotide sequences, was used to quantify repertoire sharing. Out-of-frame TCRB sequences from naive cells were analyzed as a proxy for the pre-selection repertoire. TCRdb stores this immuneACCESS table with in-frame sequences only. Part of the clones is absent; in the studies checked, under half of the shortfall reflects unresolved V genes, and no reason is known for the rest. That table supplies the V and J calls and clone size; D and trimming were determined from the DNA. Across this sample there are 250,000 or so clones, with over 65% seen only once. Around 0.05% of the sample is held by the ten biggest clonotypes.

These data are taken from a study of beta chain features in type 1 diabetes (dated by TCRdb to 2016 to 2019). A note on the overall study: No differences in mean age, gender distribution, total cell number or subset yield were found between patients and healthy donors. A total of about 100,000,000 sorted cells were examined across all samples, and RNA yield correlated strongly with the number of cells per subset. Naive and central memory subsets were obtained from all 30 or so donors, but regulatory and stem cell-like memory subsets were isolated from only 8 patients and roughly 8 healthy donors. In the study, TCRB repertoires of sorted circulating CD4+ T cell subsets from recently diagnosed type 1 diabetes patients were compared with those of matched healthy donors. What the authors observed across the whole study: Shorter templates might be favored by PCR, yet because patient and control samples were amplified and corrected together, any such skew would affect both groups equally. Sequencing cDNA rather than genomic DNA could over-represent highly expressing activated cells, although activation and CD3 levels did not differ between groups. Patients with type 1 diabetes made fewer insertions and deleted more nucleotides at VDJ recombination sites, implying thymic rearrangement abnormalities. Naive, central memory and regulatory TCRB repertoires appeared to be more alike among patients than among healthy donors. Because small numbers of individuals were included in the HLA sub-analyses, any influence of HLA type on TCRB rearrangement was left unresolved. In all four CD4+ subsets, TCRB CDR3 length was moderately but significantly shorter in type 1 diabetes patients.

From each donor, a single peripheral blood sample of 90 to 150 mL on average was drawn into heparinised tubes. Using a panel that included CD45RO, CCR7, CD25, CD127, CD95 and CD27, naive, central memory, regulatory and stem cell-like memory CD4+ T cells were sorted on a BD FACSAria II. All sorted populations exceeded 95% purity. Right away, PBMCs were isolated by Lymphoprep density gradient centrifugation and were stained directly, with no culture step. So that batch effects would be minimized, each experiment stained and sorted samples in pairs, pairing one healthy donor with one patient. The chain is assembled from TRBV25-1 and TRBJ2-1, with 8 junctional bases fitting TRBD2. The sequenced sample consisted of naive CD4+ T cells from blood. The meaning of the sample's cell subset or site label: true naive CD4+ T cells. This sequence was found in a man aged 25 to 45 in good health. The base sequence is TGTGCCAGCAGTGAAGGGAGCGGGAGATCGTATGAGCAGTTCTTC. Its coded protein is CASSEGSGRSYEQFF. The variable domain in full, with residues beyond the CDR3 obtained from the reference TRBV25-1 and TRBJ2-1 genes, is EADIYQTPRYLVIGTGKKITLECSQTMGHDKMYWYQQDPGMELHLIHYSYGVNSTEKGDLSSESTVSRIRTEHFPLTLESARPSHTSQYLCASSEGSGRSYEQFFGPGTRLTVL.